One sample yielded the 25 T cell receptor beta chains listed below, sequenced in a study of shared clonotypes between healthy human individuals. This table comes from immunoSEQ multiplex PCR, and its TCRdb copy is limited to in-frame clones, with some not included. The sample lists 850,000 to 1,200,000 clones, 65% to 80% occurring once. Material: memory CD4+ T cells sorted from blood. The subset was: CD45RA-negative fraction. The receptors stem from a man aged 18 to 30 in good health.

The chain joins TRBV11-2 to TRBJ1-3; D not certain. Germline lookup yields CDR1 SGHAT and CDR2 FQNNGV. The CDR3 is 14 residues long. Deletions cut 5 bases from V and 0 bases from J, with 8 bases between. CDR3 DNA sequence: TGTGCCAGCAGCACACAGAGCTCTGGAAACACCATATATTTT. It codes for CASSTQSSGNTIYF.

Regarding this clone: A read error is likely here: a far larger clone is one base away. The sample carries other DNA sequences with the same CDR3. The V call is TRBV4-2, the J call TRBJ1-4, with TRBD1 matching 8 bases. This CDR3 spans 18 amino acids. After removal of 4 bases from V and 4 bases from J, the junction contained 14 bases not matched to a gene. CDR1 and CDR2 from the germline V gene are LGHNA and YNFKEQ. CDR3 coding DNA: TGTGCCAGCAGCCCAGGGGGCAGCAAACTTGACCTTAATGAAAAACTGTTTTTT. Translated: CASSPGGSKLDLNEKLFF.

For the CDR3, the DNA is TGTGCCAGCAGCTTAGAGACAGTTGGAGTTGGCCAGCCCCAGCATTTT. Encoded protein: CASSLETVGVGQPQHF. V is TRBV7-2 and J is TRBJ1-5; perhaps TRBD1 as D (5 bases). The CDR3 is 16 amino acids. V lost 1 base, J lost 7 bases, and 17 bases lay in between. Germline values: CDR1 SGHTA, CDR2 FQGNSA.

The chain couples TRBV6-1 to TRBJ1-2; 8 nucleotides match TRBD1. V was pared by 7 bases and J by 5 bases, with 6 bases of the junction left unmatched. The CDR3 extends over 13 amino acids. Per germline, CDR1 MNHNS and CDR2 SASEGT. CDR3 sequence (DNA): TGTGCCAGCACTCGGACAGGGCAGTATGGCTACACCTTC. As protein: CASTRTGQYGYTF.

The V call is TRBV9, the J call TRBJ2-5, with 13 bases that match TRBD2. Germline-derived CDR1 and CDR2 are SGDLS and YYNGEE. This CDR3 is built from 16 residues. V lost 3 bases, J lost 5 bases, and 7 bases stayed unmatched. CDR3 in amino acids: CASSAGTSGEWETQYF. The CDR3 region has the DNA TGTGCCAGCAGCGCTGGGACTAGCGGGGAGTGGGAGACCCAGTACTTC.

This rearrangement joins TRBV19 to TRBJ2-3; no clear D. In germline, CDR1 is LNHDA, CDR2 SQIVND (reference sequence). CDR3 size: 12 residues. V gave up 6 bases and J gave up 0 bases, with 4 bases separating them. CDR3 DNA: TGTGCCAGTAGAAGAAGCACAGATACGCAGTATTTT. Its translation: CASRRSTDTQYF.

The rearrangement uses TRBV21-1 and TRBJ1-4; the table gives TRBD1 as D, unverified against the DNA. TRBV21-1 is classified as a pseudogene. This CDR3 is built from 15 residues. Here the CDR3 reads CASSSPGGAHEKLFF. In DNA, the CDR3 is TGTGCCAGCAGCTCCCCAGGGGGCGCGCATGAAAAACTGTTTTTT.

With regard to this clone: Other DNA sequences within the sample encode an identical CDR3. V gene TRBV10-3 combines with J gene TRBJ1-4; D perhaps matches TRBD1 (6 bases). CDR3 length: 14 amino acids. The germline V gene encodes CDR1 ENHRY and CDR2 SYGVKD. V lost 6 bases and J 0 bases, leaving 8 bases between the germline ends. CDR3 coding DNA: TGTGCCATCAGAGAGGGGGCAACTAATGAAAAACTGTTTTTT. Its protein is CAIREGATNEKLFF.

This rearrangement joins TRBV5-4 to TRBJ2-7; TRBD2 agrees at 8 bases. V lost 4 bases and J lost 3; bases outside the gene matches: 6. Germline V CDR1 and CDR2: SGHNT, YYREEE (reference sequence). This CDR3 comprises 14 residues. The CDR3 loop is CASSLAGADYEQYF. The CDR3 nucleotides are TGTGCCAGCAGCCTAGCGGGCGCCGACTACGAGCAGTACTTC.

As regards this clone: Other DNA sequences from this sample encode an identical CDR3 as well. The genes are TRBV5-1 and TRBJ2-7; TRBD1 matches 7 bases. CDR1 SGHRS and CDR2 YFSETQ come from the germline V gene. The CDR3 consists of 15 residues. The trim removed 4 bases at V and 0 bases at J, leaving 7 bases unmatched. CDR3 residues: CASSLGQGVSYEQYF. CDR3 DNA: TGCGCCAGCAGCCTGGGGCAGGGGGTCTCCTACGAGCAGTACTTC.

The chain has TRBV6-1 and TRBJ2-1, with 10 nucleotides matching TRBD1. Germline values: CDR1 MNHNS, CDR2 SASEGT. V shed 7 bases and J 1 base; nucleotides not matched to a gene: 4. This CDR3 has 15 amino acids. The CDR3 reads CASKPDRGSYNEQFF. The CDR3 coding sequence is TGTGCCAGCAAGCCGGACAGGGGGTCCTACAATGAGCAGTTCTTC.

The chain recombines TRBV27 with TRBJ2-7; D is perhaps TRBD1 (5 bases). V was cut by 2 bases and J by 9 bases, with 14 bases left in between. Germline V gene sequence: CDR1 MNHEY, CDR2 SMNVEV (reference sequence). This CDR3 is built from 13 residues. CDR3 nucleotides: TGTGCCAGCAGTTTAGGGGCAGGTCGTGTGCAGTACTTC. It yields the protein CASSLGAGRVQYF.

This clone has a handful of counts. The CDR3 region has the DNA TGTGCCATCAGTGAACACATTTACTCTGGAAACACCATATATTTT. It yields the protein CAISEHIYSGNTIYF. The rearrangement uses TRBV10-3 and TRBJ1-3; D is unresolved. V was clipped by 3 bases and J by 0 bases, with 9 bases between them. This CDR3 contains 15 residues. CDR1 ENHRY and CDR2 SYGVKD come from the germline V gene.

The chain has TRBV27 and TRBJ2-3; tentatively, D is TRBD1 (5 bases). Trimming stripped 2 bases from V and 5 bases from J, with 11 bases between. Per germline, CDR1 MNHEY and CDR2 SMNVEV (reference sequence). The CDR3 is made up of 14 amino acids. CDR3 sequence: CASSLIQGGDTQYF. Here the CDR3 DNA reads TGTGCCAGCAGTTTAATTCAGGGTGGAGATACGCAGTATTTT.

This clone was counted ten times or more. This rearrangement joins TRBV18 to TRBJ2-1, with D possibly being TRBD2 (5 bases). Per germline, CDR1 KGHSH and CDR2 LQKENI. The CDR3 extends over 13 amino acids. V was pared by 1 base and J by 9 bases, with 10 bases between. The CDR3 is CASSPHLAGEQFF. The CDR3 nucleotides are TGTGCCAGCTCACCACACCTAGCCGGTGAGCAGTTCTTC.

CDR3 amino acids: CASSDRGTEAFF. CDR3 DNA sequence: TGTGCCAGCAGCGACAGGGGCACTGAAGCTTTCTTT. This rearrangement joins TRBV7-9 to TRBJ1-1; 8 bases are shared with TRBD1. The CDR3 has 12 amino acids. V lost 5 bases, J lost 4 bases, and 0 bases stayed unmatched. The germline CDR1 and CDR2 sequences are SEHNR and FQNEAQ (reference sequence). Full variable domain (rest looked up from reference TRBV7-9 and TRBJ1-1): DTGVSQNPRHKITKRGQNVTFRCDPISEHNRLYWYRQTLGQGPEFLTYFQNEAQLEKSRLLSDRFSAERPKGSFSTLEIQRTEQGDSAMYLCASSDRGTEAFFGQGTRLTVV.

This clone has only a few counts. The chain uses TRBV10-1 and TRBJ2-3; D possibly corresponds to TRBD1 (6 bases). Between the trimmed V and J ends, which lost 3 bases and 9 bases, there was a span of 10 bases. CDR1 and CDR2 (germline): WNHNN, SYGVQD (reference sequence). The CDR3 has 12 amino acids. CDR3 sequence (DNA): TGCGCCAGCAGTGACGCCCAGGGGACGCAGTATTTT. Translated, it gives CASSDAQGTQYF.

CDR3 loop: CASSPRGGTGGYEQYF. CDR3 sequence (DNA): TGCGCCAGCAGCCCCCGGGGCGGGACAGGGGGGTACGAGCAGTACTTC. This chain joins TRBV4-1 and TRBJ2-7; 11 bases line up with TRBD1. V lost 4 bases, J lost 4 bases, and 9 bases stayed unmatched. The CDR3 runs 16 residues. CDR1 and CDR2 (germline): MGHRA, YSYEKL.

This clone is a singleton in its sample. The chain employs TRBV6-6 and TRBJ2-1; TRBD1 matches at 8 bases. CDR1 and CDR2 (germline): MNHNY, SVGAGI (reference sequence). V lost 4 bases, J lost 7 bases, and 9 bases stayed unmatched. The length of the CDR3 is 15 residues. The CDR3 region has the DNA TGTGCCAGCAGTTGGGGCAGGGGGCGCGCGAATGAGCAGTTCTTC. This translates into CASSWGRGRANEQFF.

The chain has TRBV25-1 and TRBJ1-2; D might be TRBD1 (6 bases). Germline CDR1 MGHDK, CDR2 SYGVNS. Trimming took off 8 bases at V and 8 bases at J, with 12 bases between the two ends. The CDR3 is 11 residues long. This CDR3 reads CASGGARGYTF. The CDR3 nucleotides are TGTGCCAGCGGGGGGGCACGCGGCTACACCTTC.

In its sample, this clone was seen a few times. This CDR3 is also generated by other DNA sequences in the sample. J is TRBJ2-2 and V is TRBV7-2; 7 nucleotides align to TRBD2. CDR1 is SGHTA and CDR2 is FQGNSA in the germline V gene. V shed 3 bases, J shed 3 bases, and the junction held 1 base outside the gene matches. The CDR3 is 14 amino acids. CDR3 sequence (DNA): TGTGCCAGCAGCTTGGGAGGGTACACCGGGGAGCTGTTTTTT. This translates into CASSLGGYTGELFF.

The chain combines TRBV4-3 with TRBJ2-3; 9 bases agree with TRBD2. Germline CDR1 and CDR2: LGHNA and YSLEER. V lost 3 bases, J lost 0 bases, and 7 bases stayed unmatched. The CDR3 extends over 17 amino acids. The CDR3 DNA reads TGCGCCAGCAGCCAGGAAACTAGCGGGTATAGCACAGATACGCAGTATTTT. Protein product: CASSQETSGYSTDTQYF.

This clone showed up just once. This clone may be a read error of a much larger clone one base away. V gene TRBV5-6 combines with J gene TRBJ2-1; 10 nucleotides align to TRBD1. The J segment lost 0 bases and the V segment lost 4 bases, leaving 4 bases of the junction unmatched. Germline CDR1 reads SGHDT; CDR2 reads YYEEEE. The CDR3 is 16 amino acids. In DNA form, the CDR3 reads TGTGCCAGCAGCCCTGGGACAGGGGACTCCTACAATGAGCAGTTCTTC. Residues: CASSPGTGDSYNEQFF.

The chain has TRBV11-2 and TRBJ1-2; 8 bases agree with TRBD1. CDR1 and CDR2 (germline): SGHAT, FQNNGV. There are 14 residues in the CDR3. The ends lost 4 bases at V and 6 bases at J; junction bases unmatched: 7. As DNA, the CDR3 is TGTGCCAGCAGCTCCCCCAGGGGGCGGGATGGCTACACCTTC. Protein sequence: CASSSPRGRDGYTF.

This clone came up a few times. The genes are TRBV7-4 and TRBJ1-4, with TRBD1 matching 8 bases. The CDR3 has 21 residues. Germline CDR1 and CDR2: SGHVT and SQSDAQ. The V gene end was trimmed by 1 base and the J gene end by 2 bases; junction bases not matched to a gene: 18. CDR3 protein: CASSLEGEGGQALRTNEKLFF. Here the CDR3 DNA reads TGTGCCAGCAGCTTAGAAGGGGAAGGGGGACAGGCGCTAAGGACTAATGAAAAACTGTTTTTT.